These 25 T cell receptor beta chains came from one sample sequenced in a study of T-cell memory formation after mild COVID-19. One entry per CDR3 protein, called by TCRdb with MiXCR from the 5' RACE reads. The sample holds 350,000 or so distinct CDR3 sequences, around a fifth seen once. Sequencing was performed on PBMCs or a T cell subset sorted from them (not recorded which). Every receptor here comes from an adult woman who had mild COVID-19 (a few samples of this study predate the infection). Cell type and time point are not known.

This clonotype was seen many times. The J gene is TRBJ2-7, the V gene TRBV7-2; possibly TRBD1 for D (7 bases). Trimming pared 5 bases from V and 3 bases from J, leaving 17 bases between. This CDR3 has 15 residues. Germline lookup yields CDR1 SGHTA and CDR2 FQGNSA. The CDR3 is CASSRQTGTGYEQYF. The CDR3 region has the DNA TGTGCCAGCAGCCGCCAGACAGGGACTGGCTACGAGCAGTACTTC.

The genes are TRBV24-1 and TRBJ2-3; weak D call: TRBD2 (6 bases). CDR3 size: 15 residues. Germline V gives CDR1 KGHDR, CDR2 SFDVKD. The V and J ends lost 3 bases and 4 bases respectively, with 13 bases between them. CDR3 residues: CATSDRREQSDTQYF. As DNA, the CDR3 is TGTGCCACCAGTGATCGACGGGAGCAGTCAGATACGCAGTATTTT.

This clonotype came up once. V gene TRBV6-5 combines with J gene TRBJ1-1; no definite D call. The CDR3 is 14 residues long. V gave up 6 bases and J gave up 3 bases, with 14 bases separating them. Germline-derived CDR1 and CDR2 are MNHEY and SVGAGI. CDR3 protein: CASRALTPDTEAFF. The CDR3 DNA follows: TGTGCCAGCAGAGCCCTGACACCCGACACTGAAGCTTTCTTT.

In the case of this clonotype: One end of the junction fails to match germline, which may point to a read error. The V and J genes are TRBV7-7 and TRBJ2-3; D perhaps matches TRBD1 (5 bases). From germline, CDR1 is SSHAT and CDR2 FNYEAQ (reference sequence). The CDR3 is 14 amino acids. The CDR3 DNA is TGTGCTAGCAGCCCGACGACAGGCACAGATACGCAGTATTTT. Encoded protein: CASSPTTGTDTQYF.

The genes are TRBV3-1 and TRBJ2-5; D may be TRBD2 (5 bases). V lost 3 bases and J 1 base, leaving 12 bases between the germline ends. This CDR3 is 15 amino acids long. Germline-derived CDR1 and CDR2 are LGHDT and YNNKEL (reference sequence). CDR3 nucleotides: TGTGCCAGCAGCCAGCCTAGCCTCTCCCAAGAGACCCAGTACTTC. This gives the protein CASSQPSLSQETQYF.

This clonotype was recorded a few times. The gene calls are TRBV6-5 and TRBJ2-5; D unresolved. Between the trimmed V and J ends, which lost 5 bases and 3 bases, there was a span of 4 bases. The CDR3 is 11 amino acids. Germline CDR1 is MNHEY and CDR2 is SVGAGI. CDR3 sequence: CASSGKETQYF. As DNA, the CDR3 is TGTGCCAGCAGTGGAAAAGAGACCCAGTACTTC.

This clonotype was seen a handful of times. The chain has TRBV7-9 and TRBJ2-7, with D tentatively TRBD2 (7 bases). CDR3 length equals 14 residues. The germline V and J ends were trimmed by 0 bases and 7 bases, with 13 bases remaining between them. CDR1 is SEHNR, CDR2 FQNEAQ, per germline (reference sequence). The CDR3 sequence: CASSLAGGPQEQYF. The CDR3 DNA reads TGTGCCAGCAGCTTAGCGGGGGGGCCTCAAGAGCAGTACTTC.

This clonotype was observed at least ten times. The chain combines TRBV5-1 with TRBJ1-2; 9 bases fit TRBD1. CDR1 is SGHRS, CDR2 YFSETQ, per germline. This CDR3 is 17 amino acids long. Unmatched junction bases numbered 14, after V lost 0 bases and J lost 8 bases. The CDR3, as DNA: TGCGCCAGCAGCTTGGGGATTTCCGGGACAGGGAAGGAGGGCTACACCTTC. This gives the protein CASSLGISGTGKEGYTF.

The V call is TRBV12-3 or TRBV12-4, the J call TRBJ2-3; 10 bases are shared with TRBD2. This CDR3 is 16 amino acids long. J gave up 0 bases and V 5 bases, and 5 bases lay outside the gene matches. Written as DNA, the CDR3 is TGTGCCAGCAGTCACCGACTAGCGGGTAGCACAGATACGCAGTATTTT. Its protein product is CASSHRLAGSTDTQYF.

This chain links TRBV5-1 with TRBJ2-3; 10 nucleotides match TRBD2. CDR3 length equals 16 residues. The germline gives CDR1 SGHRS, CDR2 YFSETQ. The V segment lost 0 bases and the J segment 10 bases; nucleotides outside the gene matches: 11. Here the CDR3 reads CASSLVLGTSVSSQYF. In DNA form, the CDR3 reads TGCGCCAGCAGCTTGGTTCTGGGGACTAGCGTGAGTTCGCAGTATTTT.

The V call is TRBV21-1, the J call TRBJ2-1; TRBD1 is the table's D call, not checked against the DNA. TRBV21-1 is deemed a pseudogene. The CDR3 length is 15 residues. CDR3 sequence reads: CASSKEGRVRGEQFF. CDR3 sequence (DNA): TGTGCCAGCAGCAAAGAAGGGCGGGTGCGAGGCGAGCAGTTCTTC.

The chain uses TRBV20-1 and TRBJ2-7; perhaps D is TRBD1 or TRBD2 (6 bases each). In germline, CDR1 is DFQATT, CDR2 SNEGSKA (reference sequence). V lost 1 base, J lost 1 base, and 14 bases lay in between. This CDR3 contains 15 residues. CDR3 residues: CSARGPGGTSYEQYF. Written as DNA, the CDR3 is TGCAGTGCTAGAGGCCCCGGCGGGACATCCTACGAGCAGTACTTC.

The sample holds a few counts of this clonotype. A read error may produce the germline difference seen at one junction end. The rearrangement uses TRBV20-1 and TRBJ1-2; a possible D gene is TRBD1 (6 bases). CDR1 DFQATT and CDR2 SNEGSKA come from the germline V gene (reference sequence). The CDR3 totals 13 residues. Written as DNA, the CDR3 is TGCAGTGCCAGAGGAGGGGGGTACTATGGCTACACCTTC. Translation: CSARGGGYYGYTF.

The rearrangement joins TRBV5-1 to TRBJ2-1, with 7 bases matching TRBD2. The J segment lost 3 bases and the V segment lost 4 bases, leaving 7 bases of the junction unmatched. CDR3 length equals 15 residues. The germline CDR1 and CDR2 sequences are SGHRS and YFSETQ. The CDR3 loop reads CASSPSSGVYNEQFF. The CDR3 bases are TGCGCCAGCAGCCCCTCCAGCGGGGTCTACAATGAGCAGTTCTTC.

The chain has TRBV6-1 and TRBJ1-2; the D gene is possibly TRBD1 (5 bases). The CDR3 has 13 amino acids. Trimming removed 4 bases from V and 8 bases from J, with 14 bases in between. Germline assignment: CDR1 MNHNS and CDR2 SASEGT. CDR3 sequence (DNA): TGTGCCAGCAGTGCCACCCAGGGACTCGGCTACACCTTC. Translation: CASSATQGLGYTF.

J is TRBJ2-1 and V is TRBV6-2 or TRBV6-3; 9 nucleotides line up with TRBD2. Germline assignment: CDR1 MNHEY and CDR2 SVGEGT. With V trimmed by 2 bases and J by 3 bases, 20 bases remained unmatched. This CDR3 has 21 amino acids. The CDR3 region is CASSYPGTSDGLAGIYNEQFF. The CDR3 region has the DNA TGTGCCAGCAGTTACCCTGGGACCTCCGACGGGCTAGCGGGAATCTACAATGAGCAGTTCTTC.

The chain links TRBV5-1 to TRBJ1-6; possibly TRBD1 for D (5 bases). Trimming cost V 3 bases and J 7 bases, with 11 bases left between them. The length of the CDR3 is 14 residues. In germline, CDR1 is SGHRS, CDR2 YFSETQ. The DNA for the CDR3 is TGCGCCAGCAGCTCCGGGACGGTGAATTCACCCCTCCACTTT. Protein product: CASSSGTVNSPLHF.

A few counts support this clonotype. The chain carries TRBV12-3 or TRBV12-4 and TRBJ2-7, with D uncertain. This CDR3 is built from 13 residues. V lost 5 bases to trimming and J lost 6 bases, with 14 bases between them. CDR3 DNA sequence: TGTGCCAGCAGTCCGGGTCGATCCACCGAGCAGTACTTC. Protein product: CASSPGRSTEQYF.

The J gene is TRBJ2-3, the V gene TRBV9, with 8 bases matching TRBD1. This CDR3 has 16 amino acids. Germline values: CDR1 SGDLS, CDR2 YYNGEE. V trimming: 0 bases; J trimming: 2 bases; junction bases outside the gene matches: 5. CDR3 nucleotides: TGTGCCAGCAGCGTAGTGGGGACAGGTTCCACAGATACGCAGTATTTT. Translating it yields CASSVVGTGSTDTQYF.

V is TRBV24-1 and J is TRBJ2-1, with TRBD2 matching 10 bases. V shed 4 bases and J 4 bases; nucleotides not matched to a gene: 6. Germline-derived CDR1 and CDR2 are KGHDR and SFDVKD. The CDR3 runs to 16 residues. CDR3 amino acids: CATSDPSGRGYNEQFF. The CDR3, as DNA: TGTGCCACCAGTGACCCCAGCGGGAGGGGATACAATGAGCAGTTCTTC.

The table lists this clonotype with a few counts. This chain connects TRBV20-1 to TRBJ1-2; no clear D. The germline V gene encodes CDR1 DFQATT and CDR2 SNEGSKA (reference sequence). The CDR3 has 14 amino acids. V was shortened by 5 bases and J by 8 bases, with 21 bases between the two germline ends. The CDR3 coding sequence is TGCAGTGCTGCCCAAGACGGAGTAGCTCAGGGCTACACCTTC. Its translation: CSAAQDGVAQGYTF.

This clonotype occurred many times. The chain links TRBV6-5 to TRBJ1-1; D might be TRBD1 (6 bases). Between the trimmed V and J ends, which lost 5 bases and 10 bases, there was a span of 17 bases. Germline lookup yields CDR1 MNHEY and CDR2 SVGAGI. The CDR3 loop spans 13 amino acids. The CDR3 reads CASSESGVKGAFF. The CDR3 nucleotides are TGTGCCAGCAGTGAGTCAGGGGTGAAAGGAGCTTTCTTT.

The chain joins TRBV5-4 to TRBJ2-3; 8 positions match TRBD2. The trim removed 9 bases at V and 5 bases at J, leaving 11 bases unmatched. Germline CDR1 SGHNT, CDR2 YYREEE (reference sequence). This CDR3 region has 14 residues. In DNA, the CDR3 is TGTGCCACTCCGGGACACCGGGGGGGAGATACGCAGTATTTT. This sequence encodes CATPGHRGGDTQYF.

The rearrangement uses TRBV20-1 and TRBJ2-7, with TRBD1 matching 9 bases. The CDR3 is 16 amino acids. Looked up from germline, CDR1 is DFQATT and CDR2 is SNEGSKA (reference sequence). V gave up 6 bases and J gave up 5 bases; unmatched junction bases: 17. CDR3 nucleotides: TGCAGTGCCCAGTCGAATTTGGGACAGGGTAAGAACGAGCAGTACTTC. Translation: CSAQSNLGQGKNEQYF.

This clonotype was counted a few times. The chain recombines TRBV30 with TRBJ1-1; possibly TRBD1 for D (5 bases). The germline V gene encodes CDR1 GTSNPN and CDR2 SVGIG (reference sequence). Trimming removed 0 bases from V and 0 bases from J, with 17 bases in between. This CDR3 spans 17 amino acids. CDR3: CAWSVEVMGPMNTEAFF. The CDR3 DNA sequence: TGTGCCTGGAGTGTAGAGGTAATGGGGCCTATGAACACTGAAGCTTTCTTT.